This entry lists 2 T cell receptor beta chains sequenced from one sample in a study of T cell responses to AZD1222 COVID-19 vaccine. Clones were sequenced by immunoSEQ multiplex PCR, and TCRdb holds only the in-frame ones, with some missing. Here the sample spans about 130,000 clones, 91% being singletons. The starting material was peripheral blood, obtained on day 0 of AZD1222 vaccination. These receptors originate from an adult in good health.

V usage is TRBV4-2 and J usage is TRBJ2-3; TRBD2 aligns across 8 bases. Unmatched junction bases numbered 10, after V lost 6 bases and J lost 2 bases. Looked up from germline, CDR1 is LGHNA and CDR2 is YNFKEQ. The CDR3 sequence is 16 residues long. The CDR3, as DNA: TGTGCCAGCAGGCCGGGGGGGAGGGCCTCCACAGATACGCAGTATTTT. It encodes CASRPGGRASTDTQYF.

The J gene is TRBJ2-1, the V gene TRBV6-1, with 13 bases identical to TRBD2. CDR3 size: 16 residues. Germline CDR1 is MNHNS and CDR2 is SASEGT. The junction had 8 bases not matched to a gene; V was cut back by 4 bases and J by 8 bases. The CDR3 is CASSALLAGGSDEQFF. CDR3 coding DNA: TGTGCCAGCAGTGCTTTACTAGCGGGAGGGTCGGATGAGCAGTTCTTC.